The 13 T cell receptor beta chains below all came from one sample that was sequenced in a study of control samples from healthy donors and cancer patients. Repertoires were generated with immunoSEQ multiplex PCR, while TCRdb's copy carries only in-frame clones and drops some. The sample includes about 170,000 clones, 85% to 90% of them seen just once. Input material: blood. The receptors were sampled from a young man in good health.

The chain uses TRBV2 and TRBJ1-3; TRBD1 might be the D (6 bases). This CDR3 region has 13 residues. Germline V gene data show CDR1 as SNHLY and CDR2 as FYNNEI. CDR3 in amino acids: CAGGGLTGNTIYF. CDR3 nucleotide sequence: TGTGCTGGAGGGGGGCTAACTGGAAACACCATATATTTT.

The rearrangement joins TRBV3-1 (or the pseudogene TRBV3-2) to TRBJ1-2; the D gene is possibly TRBD1 (5 bases). This CDR3 is built from 12 residues. V was shortened by 1 base and J by 8 bases, with 8 bases between the two germline ends. Germline V gene sequence: CDR1 LGHDT, CDR2 YNNKEL (reference sequence). The CDR3 bases are TGTGCCAGCAGCCAAGTGAGGGACGGCTACACCTTC. Translating it yields CASSQVRDGYTF.

J is TRBJ2-7 and V is TRBV28, with D possibly being TRBD2 (5 bases). The CDR3 covers 14 residues. CDR1 and CDR2 from the germline V gene are MDHEN and SYDVKM. V lost 0 bases, J lost 0 bases, and 6 bases lay in between. CDR3 coding DNA: TGTGCCAGCAGTTTATGGGGAGCCTCCTACGAGCAGTACTTC. Translation: CASSLWGASYEQYF.

The V and J genes are TRBV11-2 and TRBJ2-7, with 9 bases matching TRBD2. After removal of 7 bases from V and 4 bases from J, the junction contained 5 bases not matched to a gene. This CDR3 region has 13 residues. From germline, CDR1 is SGHAT and CDR2 FQNNGV. The CDR3 bases are TGTGCCAGCACGCTAGCGGGAACATACGAGCAGTACTTC. As protein: CASTLAGTYEQYF.

The chain uses TRBV5-6 and TRBJ2-1; a possible D gene is TRBD2 (6 bases). Germline V gives CDR1 SGHDT, CDR2 YYEEEE. V lost 4 bases to trimming and J lost 0 bases, with 14 bases between them. This CDR3 comprises 16 residues. The DNA of the CDR3 is TGTGCCAGCAGCCCGGGACTTGCCGTCTCCTACAATGAGCAGTTCTTC. Amino acids: CASSPGLAVSYNEQFF.

This chain joins TRBV5-4 and TRBJ2-7; weak D call: TRBD1 (5 bases). V was cut by 0 bases and J by 1 base, with 8 bases left in between. The CDR3 covers 14 residues. Per the germline V gene, CDR1 is SGHNT and CDR2 is YYREEE (reference sequence). CDR3 coding DNA: TGTGCCAGCAGCTTGGGGGGCGTTTCCTACGAGCAGTACTTC. It translates to CASSLGGVSYEQYF.

The V call is TRBV6-5, the J call TRBJ2-1; D tentatively fits TRBD1 or TRBD2 (5 bases each). The CDR3 is made up of 14 amino acids. The germline V and J ends were trimmed by 4 bases and 10 bases, with 17 bases remaining between them. Germline loops: CDR1 MNHEY, CDR2 SVGAGI. CDR3 amino acids: CASSWGPGREEQFF. The CDR3 coding sequence is TGTGCCAGCAGTTGGGGTCCGGGCAGGGAGGAGCAGTTCTTC.

The genes are TRBV4-2 and TRBJ2-1; 10 bases map to TRBD2. This CDR3 has 15 amino acids. Germline V gene sequence: CDR1 LGHNA, CDR2 YNFKEQ. Trimming at V came to 5 bases and at J to 6 bases, leaving 7 bases not matched to a gene. CDR3 DNA: TGTGCCAGCAGCTCTAGCGGGGGATCCCCCAATGAGCAGTTCTTC. Amino acids: CASSSSGGSPNEQFF.

The chain has TRBV5-4 and TRBJ2-7; 9 bases agree with TRBD2. This CDR3 has 15 amino acids. Germline trimming cut 2 bases from V and 1 base from J; bases unmatched to any gene: 4. Germline V gene lookup returns CDR1 SGHNT and CDR2 YYREEE (reference sequence). The CDR3 bases are TGTGCCAGCAGCTTTAGCGGGAGTCTTTCCTACGAGCAGTACTTC. Translating gives CASSFSGSLSYEQYF. The full variable domain, rest sourced from reference TRBV5-4 and TRBJ2-7, is ETGVTQSPTHLIKTRGQQVTLRCSSQSGHNTVSWYQQALGQGPQFIFQYYREEENGRGNFPPRFSGLQFPNYSSELNVNALELDDSALYLCASSFSGSLSYEQYFGPGTRLTVT.

V usage is TRBV18 and J usage is TRBJ1-1; D not resolved. This CDR3 has 16 residues. V was cut by 3 bases and J by 6 bases, with 20 bases left in between. CDR1 is KGHSH and CDR2 is LQKENI in the germline V gene. The CDR3 DNA reads TGTGCCAGCTCACCGCTAGATCTTCGTGGTAGCGCTGAAGCTTTCTTT. Its translation is CASSPLDLRGSAEAFF.

The chain joins TRBV6-6 to TRBJ2-3; unclear D gene. V shed 3 bases and J shed 3 bases, with 7 bases lying between them. Germline lookup yields CDR1 MNHNY and CDR2 SVGAGI (reference sequence). This CDR3 is built from 13 residues. The CDR3 sequence is CASSYPGTDTQYF. The CDR3 DNA reads TGTGCCAGCAGTTATCCCGGGACAGATACGCAGTATTTT.

The chain couples TRBV12-3 or TRBV12-4 to TRBJ1-1; D gene uncertain. The CDR3 has 13 residues. Trimming pared 2 bases from V and 4 bases from J, leaving 8 bases between. This chain's CDR3 is CASSLSRGTEAFF. The CDR3 DNA sequence: TGTGCCAGCAGTTTATCCCGAGGCACTGAAGCTTTCTTT.

The chain combines TRBV6-5 with TRBJ2-1; a weak D match, TRBD2 (6 bases). The V and J ends lost 6 bases and 12 bases respectively, with 21 bases between them. This CDR3 contains 14 residues. Germline V gene sequence: CDR1 MNHEY, CDR2 SVGAGI. The CDR3 sequence is CASRRDGTQALQFF. For the CDR3, the DNA is TGTGCCAGCAGGCGGGACGGAACACAAGCCTTGCAGTTCTTC.